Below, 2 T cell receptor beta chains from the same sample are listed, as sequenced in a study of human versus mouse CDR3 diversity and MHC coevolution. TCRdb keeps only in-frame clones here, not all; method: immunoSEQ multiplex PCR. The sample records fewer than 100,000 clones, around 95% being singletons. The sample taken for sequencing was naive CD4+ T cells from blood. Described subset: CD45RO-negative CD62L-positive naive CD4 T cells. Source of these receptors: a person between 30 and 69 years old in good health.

CDR3 DNA: TGTGCCAGCAGCTTAGACAGGGGACACTACGAGCAGTACTTC. Its translation is CASSLDRGHYEQYF. The rearrangement uses TRBV11-2 and TRBJ2-7; D is possibly TRBD1 (6 bases). Germline V gene lookup returns CDR1 SGHAT and CDR2 FQNNGV. The CDR3 has 14 residues. V gave up 0 bases and J gave up 3 bases, with 9 bases separating them.

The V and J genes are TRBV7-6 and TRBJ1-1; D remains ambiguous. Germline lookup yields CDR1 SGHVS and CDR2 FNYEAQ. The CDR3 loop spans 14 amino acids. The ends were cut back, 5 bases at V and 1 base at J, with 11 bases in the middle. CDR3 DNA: TGTGCCAGCAGCCCCGGTGAGGCGAACACTGAAGCTTTCTTT. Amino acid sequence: CASSPGEANTEAFF.